The sequence of this T cell receptor beta chain was determined in a study of T cell changes during pregnancy in multiple sclerosis. Measured with immunoSEQ multiplex PCR; TCRdb has only the in-frame clones, and not every one. The sample lists more than 35,000 clones; around 90% were seen once. V was clipped by 2 bases and J by 0 bases; unmatched bases: 2. Germline V lookup: CDR1 SGHTA, CDR2 FQGNSA. The CDR3 extends over 15 amino acids. The clonotype was recovered from a female donor in good health, enrolled as a control in a pregnancy study. The chain carries TRBV7-2 and TRBJ2-7; 9 bases are shared with TRBD1. This material consisted of CD8+ T cells from peripheral blood mononuclear cells, taken after pregnancy. The DNA for the CDR3 is TGTGCCAGCAGCTTACCGGGACAGGGCTCCTACGAGCAGTACTTC. This sequence encodes CASSLPGQGSYEQYF.